The rows below give T cell receptor beta chains drawn from one sample of a study of control samples from healthy donors and cancer patients. Sequencing used immunoSEQ multiplex PCR; TCRdb keeps in-frame clones, though not all of them. Of 120,000 to 150,000 clones listed, 93% were seen once; the top ten hold roughly 5.5%. Sample: blood. The origin of the receptors is a man younger than 35 in good health. The CDR3 runs from the conserved cysteine through the conserved F or W. A D gene is named only where the DNA matches it firmly. Clone size is given for some rows only: seen once, a few or many times, or a class if the clone is expanded.

TRBV2	NA	TRBJ1-6	NA	15	TGTGCCAGCAGTCAGCGGGAAGGGGATCATTCACCCCTCCACTTT	CASSQREGDHSPLHF
TRBV14	NA	TRBJ1-2	NA	12	TGTGCCAGCAGCCGAGGACAGTATGGCTACACCTTC	CASSRGQYGYTF
TRBV11-2	NA	TRBJ1-1	NA	12	TGTGCCAGCAGCTACCGGGCCTGGGGAGCTTTCTTT	CASSYRAWGAFF
TRBV19	TRBD1	TRBJ2-1	NA	15	TGTGCCAGTAGCTGGGGGGGACAGGGGTCGAATGAGCAGTTCTTC	CASSWGGQGSNEQFF
TRBV10-3	NA	TRBJ1-1	NA	15	TGTGCCATCAGTGAGTCAGGCGACAGGAACGCTGAAGCTTTCTTT	CAISESGDRNAEAFF
TRBV19	NA	TRBJ2-2	NA	14	TGTGCCAGTAGTAGCCAGGGTTTCACCGGGGAGCTGTTTTTT	CASSSQGFTGELFF
TRBV4-1	NA	TRBJ2-7	NA	15	TGCGCCAGCAGCCACGAGGAGGGGCCTTCCTACGAGCAGTACTTC	CASSHEEGPSYEQYF
TRBV15	TRBD1	TRBJ2-3	NA	13	TGTGCCACCAGCAGAGATCCTTCCCGGGACAGGGGTTTT	CATSRDPSRDRGF
TRBV7-9	TRBD2	TRBJ2-3	NA	17	TGTGCCAGCAGCTTTATAACACTAGCGGGAGACACAGATACGCAGTATTTT	CASSFITLAGDTDTQYF
TRBV29-1	NA	TRBJ1-1	NA	15	TGCAGCGTTGATGTCACAGGGATTGAGGGCACTGAAGCTTTCTTT	CSVDVTGIEGTEAFF
TRBV5-1	TRBD1	TRBJ2-7	NA	17	TGCGCCAGCAGCCTACTAATGGGACAGGGGAGCTCCTACGAGCAGTACTTC	CASSLLMGQGSSYEQYF
TRBV10-3	NA	TRBJ2-5	few	13	TGTGCCATCAGTGAGTCGGGAGGAGAGACCCAGTACTTC	CAISESGGETQYF
TRBV13	NA	TRBJ2-4	NA	16	TGTGCCAGCAGCCTAACGCAACAGGGTCCTATAAACATTCAGTACTTC	CASSLTQQGPINIQYF
TRBV19	TRBD1	TRBJ1-5	NA	15	TGTGCCAGTAGTACCACAGGGGACGGCAATCAGCCCCAGCATTTT	CASSTTGDGNQPQHF
TRBV29-1	NA	TRBJ1-2	NA	13	TGCAGCGTTGTGGCAAAAGGAGAGCGTGGCTACACCTTC	CSVVAKGERGYTF
TRBV30	NA	TRBJ2-3	NA	11	TGTGCCTGGACCAACGGATATACGCAGTATTTT	CAWTNGYTQYF
TRBV27	TRBD2	TRBJ2-7	NA	15	TGTGCCAGCAGCCTCACCGGGACTAGCGGTTACGAGCAGTACTTC	CASSLTGTSGYEQYF
TRBV28	NA	TRBJ2-7	NA	16	TGTGCCAGCAGTTTACAATCAGTAGAGGGCCCCTACGAGCAGTACTTC	CASSLQSVEGPYEQYF
TRBV30	NA	TRBJ1-2	once	13	TGTGCCTCACACAGGAACCGGGACTATGGCTACACCTTC	CASHRNRDYGYTF
TRBV12-3/TRBV12-4	NA	TRBJ1-5	once	13	TGTGCCAGCAGAGGCAGGGAGGTTCAGCCCCAGCATTTT	CASRGREVQPQHF
TRBV6-5	NA	TRBJ2-7	NA	15	TGTGCCAGCAGGGGACTCCCGGGACTTGGATACGAGCAGTACTTC	CASRGLPGLGYEQYF
TRBV13	TRBD1	TRBJ2-7	NA	15	TGTGCCAGCAGCTTAGGTACAGGGGGTTTTACAGAGCAGTACTTC	CASSLGTGGFTEQYF
TRBV4-2	TRBD2	TRBJ2-3	NA	17	TGTGCCAGCAGCCAAGTTAGCGGGGGCTTTGATCCAGATACGCAGTATTTT	CASSQVSGGFDPDTQYF
TRBV4-1	TRBD1	TRBJ1-3	NA	16	TGCGCCAGCAGCCTCACCCCCGACAGGGCTGGAAACACCATATATTTT	CASSLTPDRAGNTIYF
TRBV6-6	NA	TRBJ2-7	NA	13	TGTGCCAGCAGTTACTCGACCAGGGACGAGCAGTACTTC	CASSYSTRDEQYF
TRBV5-4	NA	TRBJ1-1	once	15	TGTGCCAGCAGCTTGGTGCGGGGTTCCGACACTGAAGCTTTCTTT	CASSLVRGSDTEAFF
TRBV30	NA	TRBJ2-7	NA	11	TGTGCCTGGAGCCTAGGGCGCGAGCAGTACTTC	CAWSLGREQYF
TRBV28	NA	TRBJ1-5	NA	14	TGTGCCAGCAGTTTGCCCGGATTCAGGCAGCCCCAGCATTTT	CASSLPGFRQPQHF
TRBV5-6	NA	TRBJ1-2	NA	13	TGTGCCAGCAGTACTCTTCCTAACTATGGCTACACCTTC	CASSTLPNYGYTF
TRBV5-1	TRBD1	TRBJ2-7	NA	16	TGCGCCAGCAGCTTGTCGAGGGGACAGGGGGGCTACGAGCAGTACTTC	CASSLSRGQGGYEQYF
TRBV7-2	NA	TRBJ2-3	NA	14	TGTGCCAGCAGCTCATTTTTCGTTCCAGATACGCAGTATTTT	CASSSFFVPDTQYF
TRBV7-9	NA	TRBJ2-3	once	11	TGTGCCAGCAGCTTACTCGATACGCAGTATTTT	CASSLLDTQYF
TRBV30	NA	TRBJ1-3	NA	16	TGTGCCTGGATCAGTTTCAGCGAGACCTCTGGAAACACCATATATTTT	CAWISFSETSGNTIYF
TRBV4-1	NA	TRBJ2-1	NA	16	TGCGCCAGCAGCAGCCGGACCGCCGCTAGTTACAATGAGCAGTTCTTC	CASSSRTAASYNEQFF
TRBV7-2	TRBD2	TRBJ2-3	NA	16	TGTGCCAGCAGCTTATTACCGGGACTATCTCCAGATACGCAGTATTTT	CASSLLPGLSPDTQYF
TRBV11-2	NA	TRBJ2-1	NA	13	TGTGCCAGCAGCTTAAACCAATACAATGAGCAGTTCTTC	CASSLNQYNEQFF
TRBV7-6	NA	TRBJ2-4	NA	16	TGTGCCAGCAGCTTAGATGGCAGGGTAAATTTTAACATTCAGTACTTC	CASSLDGRVNFNIQYF
TRBV21-1	NA	TRBJ1-1	NA	17	TGTGCCAGCATCTTCCGGGACAGGGGGCGCGGGAGGACTGAAGCTTTCTTT	CASIFRDRGRGRTEAFF
TRBV4-2	TRBD1	TRBJ2-2	few	17	TGTGCCAGCAGCCATCGACAGGGGCTCCCGAACACCGGGGAGCTGTTTTTT	CASSHRQGLPNTGELFF
TRBV27	NA	TRBJ1-2	NA	14	TGTGCCAGCAGCCCAAGGGCAGCTAACTATGGCTACACCTTC	CASSPRAANYGYTF
TRBV28	NA	TRBJ2-3	NA	15	TGTGCCAGCAGTTTATGGAGGGGGGCTGGAGATACGCAGTATTTT	CASSLWRGAGDTQYF
TRBV18	NA	TRBJ2-7	once	14	TGTGCCAGCTCACCTCAAGCAGAAGACTACGAGCAGTACTTC	CASSPQAEDYEQYF
TRBV3-1/TRBV3-2	NA	TRBJ2-7	NA	14	TGTGCCAGCAGCCGGGGTTATGATTCCTACGAGCAGTACTTC	CASSRGYDSYEQYF
TRBV10-3	NA	TRBJ1-2	NA	13	TGTGCCATCAGTGAGCCGACCCGGGATGGCTACACCTTC	CAISEPTRDGYTF
TRBV7-9	NA	TRBJ1-1	NA	12	TGTGCCAGCAGCTTGGGGGCGACTGAAGCTTTCTTT	CASSLGATEAFF